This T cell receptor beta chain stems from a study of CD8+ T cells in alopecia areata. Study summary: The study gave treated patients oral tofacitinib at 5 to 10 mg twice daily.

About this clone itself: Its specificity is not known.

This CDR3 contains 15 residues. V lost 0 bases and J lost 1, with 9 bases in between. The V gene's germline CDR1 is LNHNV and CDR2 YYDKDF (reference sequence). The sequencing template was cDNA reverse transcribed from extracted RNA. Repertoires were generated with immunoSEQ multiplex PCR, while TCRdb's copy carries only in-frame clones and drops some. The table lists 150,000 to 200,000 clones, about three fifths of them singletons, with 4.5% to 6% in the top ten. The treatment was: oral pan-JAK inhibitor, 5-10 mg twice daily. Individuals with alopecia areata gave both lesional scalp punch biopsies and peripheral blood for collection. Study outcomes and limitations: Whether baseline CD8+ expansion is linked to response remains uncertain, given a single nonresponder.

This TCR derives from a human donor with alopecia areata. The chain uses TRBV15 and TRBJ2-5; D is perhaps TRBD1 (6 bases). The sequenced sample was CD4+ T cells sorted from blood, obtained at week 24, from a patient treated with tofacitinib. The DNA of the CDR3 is TGTGCCACCAGCAGAGAAATGGACAGCCAAGAGACCCAGTACTTC. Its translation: CATSREMDSQETQYF.